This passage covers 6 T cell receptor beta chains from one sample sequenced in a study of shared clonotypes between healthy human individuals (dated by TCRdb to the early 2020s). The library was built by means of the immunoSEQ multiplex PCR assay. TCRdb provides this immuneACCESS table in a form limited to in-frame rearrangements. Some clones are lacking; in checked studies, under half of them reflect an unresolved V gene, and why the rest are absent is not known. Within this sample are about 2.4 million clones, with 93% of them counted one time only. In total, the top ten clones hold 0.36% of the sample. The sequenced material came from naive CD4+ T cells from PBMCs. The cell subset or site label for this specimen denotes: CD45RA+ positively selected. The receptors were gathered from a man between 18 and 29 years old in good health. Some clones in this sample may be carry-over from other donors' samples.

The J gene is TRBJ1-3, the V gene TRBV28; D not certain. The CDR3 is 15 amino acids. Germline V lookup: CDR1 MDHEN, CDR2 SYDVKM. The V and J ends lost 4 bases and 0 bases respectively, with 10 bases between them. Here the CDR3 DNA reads TGTGCCAGCAGTTCGGGAGGATACTCTGGAAACACCATATATTTT. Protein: CASSSGGYSGNTIYF.

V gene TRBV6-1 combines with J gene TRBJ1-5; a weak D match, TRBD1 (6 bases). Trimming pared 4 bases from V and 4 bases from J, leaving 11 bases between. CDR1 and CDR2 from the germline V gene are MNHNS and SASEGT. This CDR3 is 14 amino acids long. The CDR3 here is CASSAGAGNQPQHF. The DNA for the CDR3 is TGTGCCAGCAGTGCAGGGGCGGGAAATCAGCCCCAGCATTTT.

The CDR3 here is CASSFPTGQHYGYTF. The DNA for the CDR3 is TGTGCCAGCAGTTTTCCCACAGGGCAACACTATGGCTACACCTTC. The rearrangement links TRBV28 to TRBJ1-2; weak D call: TRBD1 (6 bases). Germline CDR1 MDHEN, CDR2 SYDVKM. The V and J ends lost 3 bases and 3 bases respectively, with 14 bases between them. The CDR3 has 15 amino acids.

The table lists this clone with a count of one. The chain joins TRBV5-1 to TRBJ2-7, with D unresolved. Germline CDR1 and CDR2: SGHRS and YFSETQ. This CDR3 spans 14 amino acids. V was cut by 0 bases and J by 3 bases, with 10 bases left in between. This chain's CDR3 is CASSLAVGVYEQYF. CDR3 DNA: TGCGCCAGCAGCTTGGCCGTGGGTGTCTACGAGCAGTACTTC.

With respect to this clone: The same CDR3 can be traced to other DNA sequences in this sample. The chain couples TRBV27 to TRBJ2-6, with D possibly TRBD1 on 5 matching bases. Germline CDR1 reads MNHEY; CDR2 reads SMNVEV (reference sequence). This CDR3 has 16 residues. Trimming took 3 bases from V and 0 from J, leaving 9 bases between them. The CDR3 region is CASSLQGGSGANVLTF. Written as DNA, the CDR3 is TGTGCCAGCAGTTTGCAGGGTGGCTCTGGGGCCAACGTCCTGACTTTC.

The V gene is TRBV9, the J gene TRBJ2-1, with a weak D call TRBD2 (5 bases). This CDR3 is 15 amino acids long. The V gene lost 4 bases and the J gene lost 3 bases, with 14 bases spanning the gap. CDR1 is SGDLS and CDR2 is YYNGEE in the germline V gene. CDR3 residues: CASSTRSGLYNEQFF. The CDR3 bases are TGTGCCAGCAGCACCCGCAGCGGACTCTACAATGAGCAGTTCTTC.